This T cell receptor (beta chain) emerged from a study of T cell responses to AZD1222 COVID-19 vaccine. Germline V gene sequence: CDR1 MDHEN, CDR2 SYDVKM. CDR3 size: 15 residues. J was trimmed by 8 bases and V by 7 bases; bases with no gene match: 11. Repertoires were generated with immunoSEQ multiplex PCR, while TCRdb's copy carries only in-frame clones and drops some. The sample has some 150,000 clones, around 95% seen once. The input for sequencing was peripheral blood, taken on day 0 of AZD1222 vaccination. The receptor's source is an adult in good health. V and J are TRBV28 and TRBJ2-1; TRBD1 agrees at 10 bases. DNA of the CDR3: TGTGCCAGCACCTTAAGGACAGGGGGGCGGGATGAGCAGTTCTTC. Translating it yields CASTLRTGGRDEQFF.